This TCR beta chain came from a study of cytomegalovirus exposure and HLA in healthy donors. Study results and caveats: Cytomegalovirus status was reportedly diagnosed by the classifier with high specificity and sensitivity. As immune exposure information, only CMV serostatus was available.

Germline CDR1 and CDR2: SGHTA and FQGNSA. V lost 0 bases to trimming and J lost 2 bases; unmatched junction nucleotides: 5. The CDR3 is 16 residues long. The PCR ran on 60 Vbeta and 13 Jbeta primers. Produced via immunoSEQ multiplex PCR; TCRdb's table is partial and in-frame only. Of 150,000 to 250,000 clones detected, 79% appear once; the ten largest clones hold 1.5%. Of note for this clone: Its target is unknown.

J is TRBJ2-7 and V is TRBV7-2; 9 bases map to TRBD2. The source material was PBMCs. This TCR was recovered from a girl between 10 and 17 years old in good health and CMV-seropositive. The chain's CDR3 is CASSLAVRGGPYEQYF. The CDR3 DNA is TGTGCCAGCAGCTTAGCCGTGCGGGGGGGCCCCTACGAGCAGTACTTC.